This paragraph covers one T cell receptor (beta chain) sequence. Its antigen is undetermined. Definition of naive CD8+ T cells rested on a CD45RO-CCR7+CD27+CD95- profile. The CDR3 has 13 residues. Germline CDR1 reads SGHDT; CDR2 reads YYEEEE. This specimen comes from a study of CXCR3-negative and CXCR3-positive naive CD8 T cells. General study points: Comparison of naive cells showed more hydrophobic TRB CDR3s in CXCR3-positive than in CXCR3-negative naive cells.

Libraries of TRB cDNA were made by 5' RACE and carried UMIs. Reanalyzing the 5' RACE reads, TCRdb keeps one entry per CDR3 protein, without DNA. The sample includes 100,000 to 150,000 distinct CDR3 sequences. The J gene is TRBJ2-7, the V gene TRBV5-6; TCRdb's D call, TRBD1, is unchecked because there is no DNA. The sequenced sample was naive CXCR3- CD8+ T cells from blood. Specified subset: CD45RO-CCR7+CD27+CD95- naive CD8+ T cells lacking CXCR3 (TNR3-). This clonotype was sampled from a human donor in good health. Some clones in this sample may be carry-over from other donors' samples. The CDR3 loop reads CASSKGQGHEQYF.